This T cell receptor (beta chain) was found in a study of T cell responses to AZD1222 COVID-19 vaccine. Study-wide results and limits: Regions left unmutated in variants are reportedly the target of nearly half of spike-specific TCRs.

Libraries were prepared by immunoSEQ multiplex PCR; TCRdb keeps only in-frame clonotypes and omits some of them. In the table there are approximately 120,000 clones, about 90% of which are singletons. Turning to this clone: Its specificity is unknown.

Germline CDR1 SGDLS, CDR2 YYNGEE. V was shortened by 6 bases and J by 3 bases, with 9 bases between the two germline ends. There are 12 residues in the CDR3. Sequenced material: peripheral blood, taken on day 0 of AZD1222 vaccination. The receptor was isolated from an adult in good health. The chain couples TRBV9 to TRBJ1-2, with a tentative D call TRBD1 (6 bases). The DNA of the CDR3 is TGTGCCAGCACGCGACAGGACTATGGCTACACCTTC. It specifies CASTRQDYGYTF.